This T cell receptor beta chain stems from a study of cytomegalovirus exposure and HLA in healthy donors. PCR amplification relied on 60 Vbeta primers (plus 13 Jbeta primers). Clones were read by immunoSEQ multiplex PCR, and TCRdb kept only the in-frame ones, dropping some. Altogether more than 110,000 clones are present, roughly 9.7% being singletons, with the ten largest covering 1.8%. The study, taken as a whole, reports: Within an earlier analysis, most TCR beta V segments proved productive either about 87% or about 30% of the time.

As for this clone: Antigen unknown.

In germline, CDR1 is MDHEN, CDR2 SYDVKM. V was trimmed by 1 base and J by 4 bases, leaving 11 bases between them. The CDR3 is made up of 15 amino acids. The chain has TRBV28 and TRBJ1-3; a weak D match, TRBD1 (6 bases). Sequencing was done on a sample of PBMCs. This TCR was sampled from a man in his fifties or sixties in good health and CMV-seronegative. CDR3 amino acids: CASSLYQGQGNTIYF. The CDR3 region has the DNA TGTGCCAGCAGTTTATACCAAGGACAGGGAAACACCATATATTTT.